These 28 T cell receptor beta chains originate from one sample sequenced in a study of blood T cell repertoires in COVID-19. Sequenced by immunoSEQ multiplex PCR; TCRdb stores in-frame clones only, minus some. The data contain 90,000 to 120,000 clones, 60% to 85% of them singletons. Sample: peripheral blood. Source of these receptors: a man aged 70-80 years with acute or convalescent COVID-19.

The chain couples TRBV6-5 to TRBJ1-2, with TRBD1 matching 9 bases. The CDR3 spans 14 residues. Per germline, CDR1 MNHEY and CDR2 SVGAGI. Trimming removed 5 bases from V and 3 bases from J; junction bases left unmatched: 4. This CDR3 is CASSKWTGDYGYTF. CDR3 DNA sequence: TGTGCCAGCAGTAAATGGACAGGGGACTATGGCTACACCTTC.

This rearrangement joins TRBV12-3 or TRBV12-4 to TRBJ1-1; tentatively, D is TRBD1 (5 bases). This CDR3 contains 12 residues. V lost 8 bases and J lost 2, with 9 bases in between. The CDR3 sequence is CASGTRNTEAFF. CDR3 sequence (DNA): TGTGCCAGCGGGACTCGAAACACTGAAGCTTTCTTT.

The chain recombines TRBV9 with TRBJ1-1; 11 bases align to TRBD1. J lost 4 bases, V lost 0 bases, and 5 bases had no gene match. Per the germline V gene, CDR1 is SGDLS and CDR2 is YYNGEE. The CDR3 contains 16 residues. The DNA for the CDR3 is TGTGCCAGCAGCGTAGCGGTCGGGACAGGGGGCACTGAAGCTTTCTTT. It is translated as CASSVAVGTGGTEAFF. The variable domain in full, with the rest retrieved from reference TRBV9 and TRBJ1-1, is DSGVTQTPKHLITATGQRVTLRCSPRSGDLSVYWYQQSLDQGLQFLIQYYNGEERAKGNILERFSAQQFPDLHSELNLSSLELGDSALYFCASSVAVGTGGTEAFFGQGTRLTVV.

The chain couples TRBV19 to TRBJ1-5; D ambiguous. From germline, CDR1 is LNHDA and CDR2 SQIVND (reference sequence). This CDR3 is 13 amino acids long. V shed 7 bases and J shed 6 bases, with 13 bases lying between them. The DNA for the CDR3 is TGTGCCAGTACAATAACAGTTGGTCAGCCCCAGCATTTT. Encoded protein: CASTITVGQPQHF.

The V call is TRBV19, the J call TRBJ2-7, with 10 bases fitting TRBD1. CDR3 length equals 15 residues. Trimming took 6 bases from V and 1 from J; bases not matched to a gene: 6. Germline assignment: CDR1 LNHDA and CDR2 SQIVND (reference sequence). In DNA form, the CDR3 reads TGTGCCAGTAGCAAGAGGACAGGGGGTTCCTACGAGCAGTACTTC. Amino acid sequence: CASSKRTGGSYEQYF. The variable domain in full, completed from reference TRBV19 and TRBJ2-7, reads DGGITQSPKYLFRKEGQNVTLSCEQNLNHDAMYWYRQDPGQGLRLIYYSQIVNDFQKGDIAEGYSVSREKKESFPLTVTSAQKNPTAFYLCASSKRTGGSYEQYFGPGTRLTVT.

The rearrangement joins TRBV5-1 to TRBJ1-2, with D maybe TRBD1 (6 bases). This CDR3 has 13 amino acids. From germline, CDR1 is SGHRS and CDR2 YFSETQ. V was cut by 0 bases and J by 8 bases, with 11 bases left in between. DNA of the CDR3: TGCGCCAGCAGCTTGGCCGCAGGGGAAGGCTACACCTTC. Amino acids: CASSLAAGEGYTF.

The rearrangement joins TRBV6-6 to TRBJ2-7; TRBD1 aligns across 7 bases. Germline CDR1 and CDR2: MNHNY and SVGAGI (reference sequence). J lost 2 bases, V lost 6 bases, and 13 bases had no gene match. The CDR3 has 16 amino acids. CDR3 amino acids: CASSLKTGSVAYEQYF. As DNA, the CDR3 is TGTGCCAGCAGCTTAAAGACAGGGTCGGTGGCCTACGAGCAGTACTTC.

This chain connects TRBV18 to TRBJ2-3; TRBD2 agrees at 9 bases. CDR1 and CDR2 from the germline V gene are KGHSH and LQKENI. Unmatched junction bases numbered 5, after V lost 6 bases and J lost 1 base. CDR3 length equals 15 residues. CDR3 sequence: CASSRPSGGTDTQYF. In DNA, the CDR3 is TGTGCCAGCTCGCGCCCTAGCGGGGGCACAGATACGCAGTATTTT. The full variable domain, in which reference TRBV18 and TRBJ2-3 provide the parts outside the CDR3, is NAGVMQNPRHLVRRRGQEARLRCSPMKGHSHVYWYRQLPEEGLKFMVYLQKENIIDESGMPKERFSAEFPKEGPSILRIQQVVRGDSAAYFCASSRPSGGTDTQYFGPGTRLTVL.

The chain is built from TRBV7-9 and TRBJ2-1; 8 nucleotides agree with TRBD2. CDR3 length equals 15 residues. CDR1 and CDR2 (germline): SEHNR, FQNEAQ (reference sequence). V was pared by 1 base and J by 2 bases, with 1 base of the junction left unmatched. The CDR3 bases are TGTGCCAGCAGCTTAGACGGGGGGGCCTACAATGAGCAGTTCTTC. Its translation is CASSLDGGAYNEQFF. Full variable domain (rest looked up from reference TRBV7-9 and TRBJ2-1): DTGVSQNPRHKITKRGQNVTFRCDPISEHNRLYWYRQTLGQGPEFLTYFQNEAQLEKSRLLSDRFSAERPKGSFSTLEIQRTEQGDSAMYLCASSLDGGAYNEQFFGPGTRLTVL.

This chain joins TRBV19 and TRBJ2-7; TRBD1 might be the D (6 bases). Deletions cut 5 bases from V and 3 bases from J, with 14 bases between. From germline, CDR1 is LNHDA and CDR2 SQIVND (reference sequence). The CDR3 contains 14 residues. This CDR3 is CASSSGQFNYEQYF. The CDR3 DNA is TGTGCCAGTAGTTCAGGACAGTTTAACTACGAGCAGTACTTC.

The chain joins TRBV6-2 or TRBV6-3 to TRBJ2-7; D is ambiguous. V lost 5 bases to trimming and J lost 0 bases, with 8 bases between them. The CDR3 extends over 13 amino acids. Germline lookup yields CDR1 MNHEY and CDR2 SVGEGT. As DNA, the CDR3 is TGTGCCAGCAGTAGTCAGGCCTCCTACGAGCAGTACTTC. This translates into CASSSQASYEQYF.

The chain uses TRBV7-9 and TRBJ2-5; 7 nucleotides agree with TRBD1. Germline V CDR1 and CDR2: SEHNR, FQNEAQ (reference sequence). This CDR3 is 14 amino acids long. Germline trimming cut 4 bases from V and 3 bases from J; bases unmatched to any gene: 5. Here the CDR3 reads CASSSGTEKETQYF. The CDR3 coding sequence is TGTGCCAGCAGCTCCGGGACAGAGAAAGAGACCCAGTACTTC.

This clone came up once. This rearrangement joins TRBV11-3 to TRBJ2-1; 8 bases align to TRBD1. V gave up 2 bases and J gave up 3 bases; unmatched junction bases: 3. Looked up from germline, CDR1 is SGHNT and CDR2 is YENEEA. This CDR3 region has 15 residues. In DNA form, the CDR3 reads TGTGCCAGCAGCTTAAGCAGGGGGCTCTACAATGAGCAGTTCTTC. Amino acids: CASSLSRGLYNEQFF.

The chain employs TRBV5-4 and TRBJ2-2; TRBD1 agrees at 9 bases. V lost 4 bases, J lost 4 bases, and 2 bases stayed unmatched. Germline CDR1 SGHNT, CDR2 YYREEE (reference sequence). This CDR3 spans 14 amino acids. In DNA, the CDR3 is TGTGCCAGCAGCCAGGGACAGGGCACCGGGGAGCTGTTTTTT. This encodes CASSQGQGTGELFF.

The chain links TRBV3-1 (or the pseudogene TRBV3-2) to TRBJ1-6; no reliable D call. The CDR3 is made up of 14 amino acids. Trimming removed 4 bases at V and 6 bases at J, with 10 bases between. CDR1 LGHDT and CDR2 YNNKEL come from the germline V gene (reference sequence). In DNA form, the CDR3 reads TGTGCCAGCAGCCGGGCAGATTTTAATTCACCCCTCCACTTT. This gives the protein CASSRADFNSPLHF.

About this clone itself: Different DNA sequences within this sample yield the same CDR3. The rearrangement joins TRBV4-1 to TRBJ2-3; D uncertain. Germline V gives CDR1 MGHRA, CDR2 YSYEKL. V shed 0 bases and J shed 6 bases, with 7 bases lying between them. The length of the CDR3 is 13 residues. This CDR3 reads CASSQDPQDTQYF. In DNA form, the CDR3 reads TGCGCCAGCAGCCAAGACCCGCAGGATACGCAGTATTTT.

Written as DNA, the CDR3 is TGTGCCAGCAGCCAGAGGGGGGGCCGAGTAGATACGCAGTATTTT. It translates to CASSQRGGRVDTQYF. The J gene is TRBJ2-3, the V gene TRBV3-1 (or the pseudogene TRBV3-2); D is perhaps TRBD2 (7 bases). The CDR3 is 15 residues long. Germline CDR1 and CDR2: LGHDT and YNNKEL (reference sequence). Trimming stripped 3 bases from V and 5 bases from J, with 15 bases between.

The chain has TRBV5-8 and TRBJ2-7; TRBD1 aligns across 8 bases. Germline V lookup: CDR1 SGHTS, CDR2 YDEGEE. CDR3 size: 15 residues. V shed 2 bases, J shed 7 bases, and the junction held 11 bases outside the gene matches. CDR3 in amino acids: CASSFRTGGRGEQYF. CDR3 DNA: TGTGCCAGCAGCTTCCGTACAGGGGGACGGGGGGAGCAGTACTTC.

The chain recombines TRBV11-3 with TRBJ2-1, with a weak D call TRBD1 (6 bases). Trimming left V 1 base short and J 6 bases short, with 13 bases between. Germline V gene lookup returns CDR1 SGHNT and CDR2 YENEEA. This CDR3 is built from 15 residues. The CDR3 coding sequence is TGTGCCAGCAGCTTAGGGGTACAGGGTTTCAATGAGCAGTTCTTC. Protein product: CASSLGVQGFNEQFF.

This chain joins TRBV19 and TRBJ1-6; 7 bases fit TRBD1. The CDR3 length is 15 residues. V trimming: 7 bases; J trimming: 8 bases; junction bases outside the gene matches: 11. CDR1 is LNHDA, CDR2 SQIVND, per germline (reference sequence). CDR3 sequence: CASNPEGQSHSPLHF. DNA for the CDR3: TGTGCCAGTAACCCCGAGGGACAGTCACATTCACCCCTCCACTTT.

This sequence joins TRBV5-1 and TRBJ1-1; TRBD1 matches 8 bases. This CDR3 spans 15 amino acids. Germline V gene sequence: CDR1 SGHRS, CDR2 YFSETQ. V shed 4 bases and J 0 bases; nucleotides not matched to a gene: 5. The chain's CDR3 is CASSAVTGVNTEAFF. As DNA, the CDR3 is TGCGCCAGCAGCGCCGTGACAGGGGTGAACACTGAAGCTTTCTTT. The full variable domain, rest sourced from reference TRBV5-1 and TRBJ1-1, is KAGVTQTPRYLIKTRGQQVTLSCSPISGHRSVSWYQQTPGQGLQFLFEYFSETQRNKGNFPGRFSGRQFSNSRSEMNVSTLELGDSALYLCASSAVTGVNTEAFFGQGTRLTVV.

The chain carries TRBV5-1 and TRBJ1-5; D is unresolved. This CDR3 is built from 13 residues. Looked up from germline, CDR1 is SGHRS and CDR2 is YFSETQ. Trimming pared 0 bases from V and 6 bases from J, leaving 7 bases between. The CDR3 nucleotides are TGCGCCAGCAGCTTGGGACTTGGTCAGCCCCAGCATTTT. It translates to CASSLGLGQPQHF.

DNA of the CDR3: TGTGCCAGCAGCTTAGACAGACATAATCAGCCCCAGCATTTT. Protein sequence: CASSLDRHNQPQHF. V is TRBV7-8 and J is TRBJ1-5; D unresolved. Trimming removed 1 base at V and 4 bases at J, with 8 bases between. Per the germline V gene, CDR1 is SGHVS and CDR2 is FQNEAQ. The CDR3 loop spans 14 amino acids.

The V gene is TRBV5-6, the J gene TRBJ1-1, with D hard to call. This CDR3 spans 13 amino acids. The V end lost 1 base, the J end lost 5 bases, and 9 bases lay between the germline ends. The V gene's germline CDR1 is SGHDT and CDR2 YYEEEE. Here the CDR3 reads CASSLPGSTEAFF. Written as DNA, the CDR3 is TGTGCCAGCAGCTTGCCGGGGTCGACTGAAGCTTTCTTT.

The chain links TRBV7-9 to TRBJ2-7; D is ambiguous. The CDR3 spans 12 residues. Germline CDR1 SEHNR, CDR2 FQNEAQ (reference sequence). Trimming pared 5 bases from V and 7 bases from J, leaving 12 bases between. CDR3 in DNA: TGTGCCAGCAGCCTCCTCCCCCTAGAGCAGTACTTC. Translating it yields CASSLLPLEQYF.

The J gene is TRBJ1-2, the V gene TRBV5-4, with TRBD1 identical over 10 bases. Unmatched junction bases numbered 4, after V lost 4 bases and J lost 4 bases. This CDR3 comprises 14 residues. The germline V gene encodes CDR1 SGHNT and CDR2 YYREEE (reference sequence). CDR3 loop: CASSPRDRGYGYTF. The CDR3 nucleotides are TGTGCCAGCAGCCCGAGGGACAGGGGCTATGGCTACACCTTC.

The CDR3 sequence: CASGFTRGETQYF. CDR3 nucleotides: TGTGCTAGTGGTTTCACCCGGGGAGAGACCCAGTACTTC. V and J are TRBV12-5 and TRBJ2-5; D perhaps matches TRBD2 (5 bases). V was cut by 3 bases and J by 4 bases, with 9 bases left in between. Germline V gene sequence: CDR1 LGHNT, CDR2 FRNRAP. The length of the CDR3 is 13 residues.

The V call is TRBV7-6, the J call TRBJ1-4, with D possibly matching TRBD1 (5 bases). The CDR3 runs 16 residues. Germline V gene sequence: CDR1 SGHVS, CDR2 FNYEAQ. Trimming pared 6 bases from V and 1 base from J, leaving 15 bases between. CDR3 DNA sequence: TGTGCCAGCAGTCCGGACACTGGAGTAACTAATGAAAAACTGTTTTTT. Protein product: CASSPDTGVTNEKLFF.